Shown below are 24 T cell receptor beta chains from a single sample sequenced in a study of cytomegalovirus exposure and HLA in healthy donors. Researchers ran the PCR with 60 Vbeta and 13 Jbeta primers. This table comes from immunoSEQ multiplex PCR, and its TCRdb copy is limited to in-frame clones, with some not included. The data contain about 98,000 clones, about four fifths of them singletons. Sample: PBMCs. These receptors were obtained from a female donor in good health and CMV-seropositive.

In its sample, this clone was seen a few times. This chain connects TRBV7-3 to TRBJ1-4; TRBD1 matches 9 bases. The length of the CDR3 is 15 residues. Germline lookup yields CDR1 SGHTA and CDR2 FQGTGA. Losses at the gene ends were 3 bases for V and 5 bases for J; bases not matched to a gene: 4. The CDR3, as DNA: TGTGCCAGCAGCTTGACAGGGGGTCCCAATGAAAAACTGTTTTTT. It specifies CASSLTGGPNEKLFF. Full variable domain (outside the CDR3, taken from reference TRBV7-3 and TRBJ1-4): GAGVSQTPSNKVTEKGKYVELRCDPISGHTALYWYRQSLGQGPEFLIYFQGTGAADDSGLPNDRFFAVRPEGSVSTLKIQRTERGDSAVYLCASSLTGGPNEKLFFGSGTQLSVL.

The V gene is TRBV5-1, the J gene TRBJ1-5, with D uncertain. Germline CDR1 SGHRS, CDR2 YFSETQ. Between the trimmed V and J ends, which lost 0 bases and 6 bases, there was a span of 10 bases. CDR3 length equals 14 residues. The CDR3 nucleotides read TGCGCCAGCAGCTTGGGTAGGGAGGGTCAGCCCCAGCATTTT. It specifies CASSLGREGQPQHF.

The chain has TRBV27 and TRBJ2-5; D is perhaps TRBD1 (5 bases). Trimming took 5 bases from V and 7 from J, leaving 17 bases between them. The germline gives CDR1 MNHEY, CDR2 SMNVEV (reference sequence). The CDR3 consists of 14 residues. The CDR3 loop is CASSPLQDLGTQYF. In nucleotides, the CDR3 is TGTGCCAGCAGTCCACTACAGGATCTCGGGACCCAGTACTTC.

Concerning this clone itself: Other nucleotide sequences in the sample specify the same CDR3. The chain recombines TRBV7-9 with TRBJ2-2; TRBD1 matches 8 bases. The CDR3 loop spans 13 amino acids. Unmatched junction bases numbered 0, after V lost 5 bases and J lost 4 bases. CDR1 is SEHNR, CDR2 FQNEAQ, per germline (reference sequence). For the CDR3, the DNA is TGTGCCAGCAGCGACAGGGGCACCGGGGAGCTGTTTTTT. Its protein is CASSDRGTGELFF. Together with reference TRBV7-9 and TRBJ2-2, the CDR3 gives the full variable domain: DTGVSQNPRHKITKRGQNVTFRCDPISEHNRLYWYRQTLGQGPEFLTYFQNEAQLEKSRLLSDRFSAERPKGSFSTLEIQRTEQGDSAMYLCASSDRGTGELFFGEGSRLTVL.

V and J are TRBV10-3 and TRBJ2-3; 14 bases line up with TRBD2. J gave up 4 bases and V 7 bases, and 4 bases lay outside the gene matches. This CDR3 region has 15 residues. Germline values: CDR1 ENHRY, CDR2 SYGVKD. The CDR3, as DNA: TGTGCCATCACCGGGACTAGCGGGAGCTCAGATACGCAGTATTTT. Its translation: CAITGTSGSSDTQYF.

This sequence joins TRBV4-1 and TRBJ2-7; D unresolved. Germline V gene sequence: CDR1 MGHRA, CDR2 YSYEKL. V dropped 3 bases and J dropped 5 bases, with 23 bases sitting between them. CDR3 size: 17 residues. For the CDR3, the DNA is TGCGCCAGCAGCCACACCCTACCCCTAGGAAAACTTGACGAGCAGTACTTC. Its protein is CASSHTLPLGKLDEQYF.

In this sample, this clone turned up a few times. The CDR3 loop is CASSLVVPRGETQYF. The CDR3 region has the DNA TGTGCCAGCAGCTTAGTGGTTCCCCGCGGGGAGACCCAGTACTTC. V usage is TRBV7-9 and J usage is TRBJ2-5, with a possible D match to TRBD2 (5 bases). The CDR3 is made up of 15 amino acids. Germline lookup yields CDR1 SEHNR and CDR2 FQNEAQ (reference sequence). Deletions cut 1 base from V and 5 bases from J, with 14 bases between.

In this sample, this clone turned up once. J is TRBJ2-1 and V is TRBV1; TRBD2, the D gene given by the table, was not confirmed from the DNA. TRBV1 is annotated as a pseudogene. The CDR3 consists of 16 residues. The CDR3 DNA reads TGCACCAGCAGCCAAAGTATCGGGTCGTCCTACAATGAGCAGTTCTTC. This encodes CTSSQSIGSSYNEQFF.

The chain joins TRBV19 to TRBJ1-3; 7 bases agree with TRBD1. The CDR3 has 17 residues. The germline V gene has CDR1 LNHDA and CDR2 SQIVND (reference sequence). J gave up 0 bases and V 5 bases, and 10 bases lay outside the gene matches. The CDR3 region is CASSSTTGLYSGNTIYF. As DNA, the CDR3 is TGTGCCAGTAGTTCGACGACAGGGCTCTACTCTGGAAACACCATATATTTT.

The V gene is TRBV5-4, the J gene TRBJ1-2, with D uncertain. The V end lost 3 bases, the J end lost 4 bases, and 19 bases lay between the germline ends. The CDR3 runs 16 residues. Germline V gives CDR1 SGHNT, CDR2 YYREEE (reference sequence). This chain's CDR3 is CASSWTGRHGLYGYTF. The CDR3 DNA follows: TGTGCCAGCAGCTGGACTGGGAGACACGGACTCTATGGCTACACCTTC.

This clone appeared a single time. V and J are TRBV5-5 and TRBJ2-7, with TRBD2 identical over 7 bases. The germline V gene has CDR1 SGHKS and CDR2 YYEKEE (reference sequence). The V gene end was trimmed by 4 bases and the J gene end by 2 bases; junction bases not matched to a gene: 0. The CDR3 has 12 amino acids. CDR3 sequence (DNA): TGTGCCAGCAGCGGGACTACCTACGAGCAGTACTTC. Its protein is CASSGTTYEQYF.

This rearrangement joins TRBV6-6 to TRBJ2-1; TRBD2 matches 7 bases. Unmatched junction bases numbered 8, after V lost 8 bases and J lost 4 bases. Germline loops: CDR1 MNHNY, CDR2 SVGAGI (reference sequence). The CDR3 loop spans 14 amino acids. The CDR3 DNA reads TGTGCCAGCCGCCCGGCGGGAGTTTACAATGAGCAGTTCTTC. Protein: CASRPAGVYNEQFF.

The chain carries TRBV27 and TRBJ2-6; TRBD1 matches at 8 bases. CDR1 MNHEY and CDR2 SMNVEV come from the germline V gene (reference sequence). The CDR3 length is 15 residues. The V gene end was trimmed by 6 bases and the J gene end by 2 bases; junction bases not matched to a gene: 3. The CDR3 protein is CASRLQGAGANVLTF. CDR3 nucleotide sequence: TGTGCCAGCAGACTACAGGGGGCTGGGGCCAACGTCCTGACTTTC.

V usage is TRBV5-5 and J usage is TRBJ1-2; TRBD1 is a possible D gene (6 bases). The CDR3 consists of 14 residues. V gave up 6 bases and J gave up 4 bases, with 16 bases separating them. Germline V lookup: CDR1 SGHKS, CDR2 YYEKEE (reference sequence). The CDR3 reads CASTPRQGFYGYTF. The CDR3 DNA is TGTGCCAGCACCCCTCGGCAGGGGTTCTATGGCTACACCTTC.

This chain joins TRBV30 and TRBJ1-4, with unresolved D. Between the trimmed V and J ends, which lost 2 bases and 8 bases, there was a span of 12 bases. Looked up from germline, CDR1 is GTSNPN and CDR2 is SVGIG (reference sequence). CDR3 length: 13 residues. The CDR3 spells CAWSRREGEKLFF. DNA of the CDR3: TGTGCCTGGAGTCGGAGGGAAGGAGAAAAACTGTTTTTT. The whole variable domain, remainder taken from reference TRBV30 and TRBJ1-4, is SQTIHQWPATLVQPVGSPLSLECTVEGTSNPNLYWYRQAAGRGLQLLFYSVGIGQISSEVPQNLSASRPQDRQFILSSKKLLLSDSGFYLCAWSRREGEKLFFGSGTQLSVL.

The chain joins TRBV11-3 to TRBJ2-1, with a possible D match to TRBD2 (5 bases). Germline CDR1 is SGHNT and CDR2 is YENEEA. V lost 5 bases, J lost 1 base, and 15 bases lay in between. CDR3 size: 16 residues. In DNA, the CDR3 is TGTGCCAGCAGCCCCTTCTGGACTGCTTCCTACAATGAGCAGTTCTTC. Protein sequence: CASSPFWTASYNEQFF.

The genes are TRBV9 and TRBJ2-7; a possible D gene is TRBD2 (5 bases). Trimming stripped 1 base from V and 3 bases from J, with 11 bases between. This CDR3 is built from 14 residues. Germline CDR1 and CDR2: SGDLS and YYNGEE. DNA for the CDR3: TGTGCCAGCAGCGTAATGGAGCGGAGCTACGAGCAGTACTTC. Amino acids: CASSVMERSYEQYF. Full variable domain (remainder filled in from reference TRBV9 and TRBJ2-7): DSGVTQTPKHLITATGQRVTLRCSPRSGDLSVYWYQQSLDQGLQFLIQYYNGEERAKGNILERFSAQQFPDLHSELNLSSLELGDSALYFCASSVMERSYEQYFGPGTRLTVT.

The count of this clone is one. The chain combines TRBV28 with TRBJ2-6; no definite D call. Looked up from germline, CDR1 is MDHEN and CDR2 is SYDVKM. Trimming removed 3 bases from V and 2 bases from J, with 8 bases in between. This CDR3 contains 15 residues. CDR3 sequence: CASSFAVAGANVLTF. The CDR3 DNA is TGTGCCAGCAGTTTTGCGGTGGCTGGGGCCAACGTCCTGACTTTC.

The V call is TRBV10-3, the J call TRBJ1-5; weak D call: TRBD1 (6 bases). The CDR3 is 15 amino acids. The V end was cut by 0 bases, the J end by 7 bases, with 13 bases between. CDR1 and CDR2 (germline): ENHRY, SYGVKD. CDR3 sequence: CAISESDSVTQPQHF. The CDR3 DNA sequence: TGTGCCATCAGTGAGTCGGACAGCGTTACACAGCCCCAGCATTTT.

The CDR3: CASSSGTSLGTYEQYF. Written as DNA, the CDR3 is TGTGCCAGCAGCTCCGGGACTAGCCTCGGGACCTACGAGCAGTACTTC. This chain uses TRBV11-2 with TRBJ2-7, with 9 bases fitting TRBD2. This CDR3 has 16 amino acids. The V gene's germline CDR1 is SGHAT and CDR2 FQNNGV. Trimming removed 4 bases from V and 2 bases from J; junction bases left unmatched: 9. Based on the CDR3 plus reference TRBV11-2 and TRBJ2-7, the full variable domain is EAGVAQSPRYKIIEKRQSVAFWCNPISGHATLYWYQQILGQGPKLLIQFQNNGVVDDSQLPKDRFSAERLKGVDSTLKIQPAKLEDSAVYLCASSSGTSLGTYEQYFGPGTRLTVT.

The CDR3: CSAGTGLEQYF. In DNA form, the CDR3 reads TGCAGTGCAGGGACAGGGCTCGAGCAGTACTTC. The chain carries TRBV20-1 and TRBJ2-7, with 9 bases lining up with TRBD1. Germline CDR1 DFQATT, CDR2 SNEGSKA (reference sequence). J was trimmed by 6 bases and V by 6 bases; bases with no gene match: 3. The CDR3 contains 11 residues.

This clone has just one count. This chain connects TRBV28 to TRBJ1-2; possible D gene TRBD1, 5 bases. V lost 2 bases, J lost 7 bases, and 5 bases lay in between. Per germline, CDR1 MDHEN and CDR2 SYDVKM. The CDR3 totals 11 residues. The CDR3 spells CASSLRGGYTF. The CDR3 DNA reads TGTGCCAGCAGTTTAAGGGGTGGCTACACCTTC.

The V and J genes are TRBV5-4 and TRBJ2-1, with 9 nucleotides matching TRBD1. With V trimmed by 3 bases and J by 7 bases, 8 bases remained unmatched. This CDR3 spans 15 amino acids. CDR1 SGHNT and CDR2 YYREEE come from the germline V gene (reference sequence). The CDR3 region is CASSYPGQGRNEQFF. CDR3 sequence (DNA): TGTGCCAGCAGCTATCCGGGACAGGGAAGAAATGAGCAGTTCTTC. Full variable domain (missing parts from reference TRBV5-4 and TRBJ2-1): ETGVTQSPTHLIKTRGQQVTLRCSSQSGHNTVSWYQQALGQGPQFIFQYYREEENGRGNFPPRFSGLQFPNYSSELNVNALELDDSALYLCASSYPGQGRNEQFFGPGTRLTVL.

V and J are TRBV19 and TRBJ1-5, with D unresolved. Germline lookup yields CDR1 LNHDA and CDR2 SQIVND (reference sequence). V shed 9 bases and J shed 3 bases, with 12 bases lying between them. This CDR3 comprises 13 residues. Here the CDR3 DNA reads TGTGCCAGCGCAGTTTTATCCAATCAGCCCCAGCATTTT. Protein sequence: CASAVLSNQPQHF.